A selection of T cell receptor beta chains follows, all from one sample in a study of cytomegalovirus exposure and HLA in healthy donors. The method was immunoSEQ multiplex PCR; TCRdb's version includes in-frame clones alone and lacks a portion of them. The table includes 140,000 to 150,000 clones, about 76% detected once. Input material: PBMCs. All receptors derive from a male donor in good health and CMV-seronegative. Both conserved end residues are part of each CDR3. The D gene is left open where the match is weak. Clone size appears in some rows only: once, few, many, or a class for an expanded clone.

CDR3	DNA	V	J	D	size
CASIPGGAGVDTQYF	TGTGCCAGCATCCCTGGTGGAGCGGGAGTAGATACGCAGTATTTT	TRBV5-5	TRBJ2-3	TRBD2	few
CASSLWVSGFNQPQHF	TGTGCCAGCAGTTTATGGGTTTCGGGATTCAATCAGCCCCAGCATTTT	TRBV28	TRBJ1-5	.	.
CASSTSYGYTF	TGTGCCAGCAGCACTAGCTATGGCTACACCTTC	TRBV5-6	TRBJ1-2	.	.
CSSSPPGGEGYTF	TGTTCCAGCAGCCCACCAGGGGGTGAGGGCTACACCTTC	TRBV7-9	TRBJ1-2	TRBD1	few
CASSRDRGSYNEQFF	TGTGCCAGCAGCCGTGACAGGGGATCCTACAATGAGCAGTTCTTC	TRBV11-3	TRBJ2-1	TRBD1	.
CASSRAETGSTGEQYF	TGTGCCAGCAGCCGTGCCGAGACAGGGTCAACAGGCGAGCAGTACTTC	TRBV5-4	TRBJ2-7	TRBD1	.
CASSQDRLGLAGNNEQFF	TGTGCCAGCAGCCAAGACAGGCTAGGACTAGCGGGAAACAATGAGCAGTTCTTC	TRBV14	TRBJ2-1	TRBD2	.
CASSQGSMNEKLFF	TGCGCCAGCAGCCAAGGTAGCATGAATGAAAAACTGTTTTTT	TRBV4-1	TRBJ1-4	.	.
CSVAERTAGYEQYF	TGCAGCGTTGCGGAAAGGACAGCCGGGTACGAGCAGTACTTC	TRBV29-1	TRBJ2-7	.	.
CASRQNSYNEQFF	TGTGCCAGCAGGCAGAACTCCTACAATGAGCAGTTCTTC	TRBV2	TRBJ2-1	.	once
CASSSGTSARYEQYF	TGTGCCAGCAGCTCCGGGACTAGCGCCCGCTACGAGCAGTACTTC	TRBV7-9	TRBJ2-7	TRBD2	few
CATSRDQHQNTEAFF	TGTGCCACCAGCAGAGATCAACACCAAAACACTGAAGCTTTCTTT	TRBV15	TRBJ1-1	.	.
CAWSRDRSSSGANVLTF	TGTGCCTGGAGTCGTGACAGGAGTAGCTCTGGGGCCAACGTCCTGACTTTC	TRBV30	TRBJ2-6	.	few
CASSLGYEQYF	TGTGCCAGCAGCTTGGGCTACGAGCAGTACTTC	TRBV5-4	TRBJ2-7	.	.
CASSLMDSPEQYF	TGTGCCAGCAGCTTAATGGACAGCCCGGAGCAGTACTTC	TRBV11-3	TRBJ2-7	.	.
CASTFRGVNNYGYTF	TGTGCCAGCACCTTCAGGGGGGTAAATAACTATGGCTACACCTTC	TRBV6-5	TRBJ1-2	TRBD1	.
CASSLRTSGSTDTQYF	TGTGCCAGCAGCCTACGGACTAGCGGGAGCACAGATACGCAGTATTTT	TRBV21-1	TRBJ2-3	.	.
CASSQQGARNTIYF	TGTGCCAGCAGCCAACAGGGGGCCAGAAACACCATATATTTT	TRBV2	TRBJ1-3	TRBD1	.
CASSDRAGGATNEKLFF	TGCGCCAGCAGCGACCGGGCAGGGGGCGCGACTAATGAAAAACTGTTTTTT	TRBV4-3	TRBJ1-4	TRBD1	.
CATATGEHGDEQYF	TGTGCCACCGCGACAGGGGAGCATGGTGACGAGCAGTACTTC	TRBV19	TRBJ2-7	TRBD1	.
CASSSKKDSIYGYTF	TGTGCCAGCAGCTCGAAGAAAGACAGCATCTATGGCTACACCTTC	TRBV5-6	TRBJ1-2	.	few
CASSLRGLAEKLFF	TGCGCCAGCAGCCTCAGGGGGCTCGCTGAAAAACTGTTTTTT	TRBV5-1	TRBJ1-4	TRBD1	.
CASSGQGLNQPQHF	TGTGCCAGCAGTGGTCAGGGGTTGAATCAGCCCCAGCATTTT	TRBV6-1	TRBJ1-5	.	.
CASSRYPSTGLTNEKLFF	TGTGCCAGCAGTCGATACCCGTCGACAGGGTTAACTAATGAAAAACTGTTTTTT	TRBV2	TRBJ1-4	TRBD1	.
CASSLTQGGISSEAFF	TGTGCCAGCAGCCTCACTCAGGGCGGCATATCATCTGAAGCTTTCTTT	TRBV7-6	TRBJ1-1	.	.
CASSSWEDSYNEQFF	TGCGCCAGCAGCTCTTGGGAGGACTCCTACAATGAGCAGTTCTTC	TRBV5-1	TRBJ2-1	.	.
CASSPGLARRDEQFF	TGTGCCAGTAGTCCAGGACTAGCGCGTCGGGATGAGCAGTTCTTC	TRBV19	TRBJ2-1	TRBD2	.
CASSFHTGMSEDTQYF	TGCGCCAGCAGCTTTCATACAGGGATGAGTGAAGATACGCAGTATTTT	TRBV5-1	TRBJ2-3	.	.
CASSFRLAGTDTQYF	TGTGCCAGCTCTTTCCGGCTAGCGGGGACAGATACGCAGTATTTT	TRBV28	TRBJ2-3	TRBD2	.
CASNLAGPTDTQYF	TGTGCCAGCAATCTAGCGGGCCCCACAGATACGCAGTATTTT	TRBV28	TRBJ2-3	TRBD2	.
CASSSEARGYTGELFF	TGCGCCAGCAGCTCGGAGGCCAGGGGGTATACCGGGGAGCTGTTTTTT	TRBV4-1	TRBJ2-2	TRBD1	.
CASRPGRGRTGELFF	TGTGCCAGCAGGCCGGGCAGGGGACGGACCGGGGAGCTGTTTTTT	TRBV2	TRBJ2-2	.	.
CASSFGQGAHEQYF	TGTGCCAGCAGCTTCGGACAGGGGGCCCACGAGCAGTACTTC	TRBV9	TRBJ2-7	TRBD1	.